This is a list of T cell receptor beta chains from one sample in a study of CD8 T cells in Susac syndrome. TCRdb fed the immunoSEQ multiplex PCR reads into MiXCR, producing one record per CDR3 protein. The profile shows just under 150,000 distinct CDR3 sequences, approximately 93% of them singletons. Source material: CD4+ T cells from PBMCs. These receptor sequences come from a human donor in good health. Each CDR3 is given with its conserved first and last residue. A D gene is named only where the DNA matches it firmly. The size field is filled for only some rows; it gives once, few, many or a size class.

CASSERGGETQYF | TGTGCCAGCAGTGAACGGGGGGGGGAGACCCAGTACTTC | TRBD2 | TRBV2 | . | TRBJ2-5
CASSPGQGRYEQYF | TGTGCCAGCTCACCGGGACAGGGGCGCTACGAGCAGTACTTC | TRBD1 | TRBV18 | . | TRBJ2-7
CASSPEEAGVCTF | TGTGCCAGCTCACCAGAAGAAGCAGGGGTATGCACCTTC | . | TRBV18 | . | TRBJ1-2
CASSSGLAGGNTGELFF | TGTGCCAGCAGCTCGGGACTAGCGGGGGGGAACACCGGGGAGCTGTTTTTT | TRBD2 | TRBV7-3 | . | TRBJ2-2
CSARGGAGGYEQFF | TGCAGTGCTAGGGGGGGGGCAGGGGGTTATGAGCAGTTCTTC | . | TRBV20-1 | . | TRBJ2-1
CASVRDRVGSNQPQHF | TGTGCCAGCGTTCGAGACAGGGTTGGAAGCAATCAGCCCCAGCATTTT | TRBD1 | TRBV2 | . | TRBJ1-5
CATSVGYAFSYNEQFF | TGTGCCACCAGTGTGGGGTACGCGTTCTCCTACAATGAGCAGTTCTTC | . | TRBV24-1 | . | TRBJ2-1
CASKDTYTEAFF | TGTGCCAGCAAAGACACCTACACTGAAGCTTTCTTT | . | TRBV6-6 | . | TRBJ1-1
CASGLGSGAKNIQYF | TGTGCCAGCGGCCTCGGGAGTGGAGCCAAAAACATTCAGTACTTC | . | TRBV21-1 | once | TRBJ2-4
CASSSRTVKNEKLFF | TGTGCCAGCAGTTCCAGGACGGTTAAGAATGAAAAACTGTTTTTT | . | TRBV7-9 | . | TRBJ1-4
CASSITLATFSGANVLTF | TGTGCCAGTAGTATTACCCTAGCGACCTTCTCTGGGGCCAACGTCCTGACTTTC | . | TRBV19 | once | TRBJ2-6
CAISENGNTIYF | TGTGCCATCAGTGAGAACGGAAACACCATATATTTT | . | TRBV10-3 | . | TRBJ1-3
CASSHGQGDSYEQYF | TGTGCCAGCAGCCACGGACAGGGTGACTCCTACGAGCAGTACTTC | TRBD1 | TRBV4-2 | . | TRBJ2-7